This T cell receptor (beta chain) was identified during a study of cytomegalovirus exposure and HLA in healthy donors. CDR1 MNHEY and CDR2 SVGAGI come from the germline V gene. The CDR3 spans 14 residues. This PCR relied on a set of 60 Vbeta primers and 13 Jbeta primers. The table came from immunoSEQ multiplex PCR; TCRdb's copy has only in-frame clones and leaves some out. The sample carries roughly 180,000 clones, more than 60% recorded once. Note on this clone: A junction end diverges from the germline sequence, so it may reflect a read error.

Sequenced input: PBMCs. The TCR sequence derives from a woman aged 40 to 50 in good health and CMV-seropositive. The J gene is TRBJ1-3, the V gene TRBV6-5, with a possible D match to TRBD1 (5 bases). The CDR3 is CASRKRDSGSTIYF. The CDR3 region has the DNA TGTGCCAGCAGGAAGAGGGACTCTGGAAGCACCATATATTTT.